This record covers a single T cell receptor beta chain. The germline CDR1 and CDR2 sequences are PRHDT and FYEKMQ (reference sequence). The CDR3 covers 16 residues. Trimming removed 4 bases from V and 2 bases from J, with 18 bases in between. The record originates from a study of blood T cell repertoires in COVID-19. The protocol was immunoSEQ multiplex PCR, while the TCRdb copy is restricted to in-frame clones and leaves out a portion. This table has hundreds of thousands of clones, roughly nine tenths appearing once. Sequencing was carried out using peripheral blood. This receptor was identified in a man younger than 30 with COVID-19, enrolled during active disease. The rearrangement uses TRBV13 and TRBJ2-7; tentative D call: TRBD1 (5 bases). CDR3: CASSSRSRGLTYEQYF. CDR3 in DNA: TGTGCCAGCAGCTCCCGTAGTAGGGGTCTAACCTACGAGCAGTACTTC.